This TCR beta chain emerged from a study of blood T cells in healthy people across ages. Every donor contributed roughly 10 milliliters of peripheral blood by blood draw. This clonotype was observed a few times. Next came a second PCR, run for about 7 to 12 cycles, which used a sample-barcoded 5' primer along with a J-beta primer mix. TCRdb reprocessed the 5' RACE reads with MiXCR, giving one entry per CDR3 protein. The sample has about 1 million distinct CDR3 sequences, 40% to 45% seen once. This receptor was taken from a woman aged 55-75 years in good health. The sequenced sample was blood.

The DNA of the CDR3 is TGCAGTGCTAGAGATAGCGGGAGGGCCAATTGGTACGAGCAGTACTTC. It yields the protein CSARDSGRANWYEQYF. The V gene is TRBV20-1, the J gene TRBJ2-4; 11 bases agree with TRBD2. The assigned J gene may be wrong: the sequence end matches TRBJ2-7 better. CDR3 length equals 16 residues. CDR1 and CDR2 from the germline V gene are DFQATT and SNEGSKA (reference sequence).